The 26 T cell receptor beta chains listed next were all sequenced from one sample in a study of T cells in Graves' hyperthyroidism and ophthalmopathy. RNA transcripts gave rise to amplified TCR beta CDR3 regions. First-round RT-PCR targeting the TCR CDR3 was performed with the HTBI primer set. TCRdb re-analysed the multiplex PCR reads in MiXCR, keeping a single row per CDR3 protein. The table lists roughly 630,000 distinct CDR3 sequences, approximately 15% of them singletons. The sample comprised blood. The receptor source for this set is a woman in her 30s with Graves' hyperthyroidism.

This rearrangement joins TRBV6-5 to TRBJ2-3; 9 bases are shared with TRBD2. The CDR3 covers 20 residues. The V segment lost 0 bases and the J segment 0 bases; nucleotides outside the gene matches: 13. Germline V lookup: CDR1 MNHEY, CDR2 SVGAGI. CDR3 loop: CASSYSEVPSGAHSTDTQYF. The CDR3 coding sequence is TGTGCCAGCAGTTACTCCGAAGTTCCTAGCGGGGCCCATAGCACAGATACGCAGTATTTT.

There are many counts of this clonotype. This chain connects TRBV11-1 to TRBJ2-6; D gene ambiguous. The germline gives CDR1 SGHAT, CDR2 FQDESV (reference sequence). The CDR3 is 15 amino acids. Trimming cost V 4 bases and J 1 base, with 8 bases left between them. Here the CDR3 reads CASSSGTSGANVLTF. CDR3 DNA: TGTGCCAGCAGCTCCGGAACGTCTGGGGCCAACGTCCTGACTTTC.

This clonotype was counted at least ten times. V is TRBV2 and J is TRBJ2-7; TRBD1 matches 7 bases. The CDR3 loop spans 13 amino acids. Looked up from germline, CDR1 is SNHLY and CDR2 is FYNNEI. Trimming took 6 bases from V and 2 from J; bases not matched to a gene: 4. The CDR3 spells CASSRQGTYEQYF. CDR3 in DNA: TGTGCCAGCAGCCGACAGGGAACCTACGAGCAGTACTTC.

This clonotype was recorded many times. The chain uses TRBV20-1 and TRBJ2-3; D gene ambiguous. Germline values: CDR1 DFQATT, CDR2 SNEGSKA (reference sequence). This CDR3 has 12 amino acids. V lost 3 bases and J 4 bases, leaving 8 bases between the germline ends. As DNA, the CDR3 is TGCAGTGCTAGGACCATAGCAGATACGCAGTATTTT. It codes for CSARTIADTQYF.

Note on this clonotype: A read error may explain this, as a much larger clone is one base away. V is TRBV7-9 and J is TRBJ2-5, with a possible D match to TRBD2 (5 bases). The CDR3 length is 14 residues. Germline CDR1 is SEHNR and CDR2 is FQNEAQ (reference sequence). The CDR3 is CASSFTAVQGTQYF. The DNA of the CDR3 is TGTGCCAGCAGCTTTACAGCGGTGCAAGGGACCCAGTACTTC.

This clonotype was detected a few times. This chain connects TRBV6-1 to TRBJ1-3; 7 positions agree with TRBD1. The J segment lost 3 bases and the V segment lost 5 bases, leaving 13 bases of the junction unmatched. The CDR3 runs 17 residues. The germline V gene encodes CDR1 MNHNS and CDR2 SASEGT. Here the CDR3 reads CASSRTTGDIDGNTIYF. The CDR3 nucleotides read TGTGCCAGCAGTAGAACTACAGGGGACATCGATGGAAACACCATATATTTT.

This rearrangement joins TRBV5-1 to TRBJ2-2; 7 nucleotides match TRBD1. There are 16 residues in the CDR3. Germline values: CDR1 SGHRS, CDR2 YFSETQ. V gave up 0 bases and J gave up 6 bases; unmatched junction bases: 8. The CDR3 DNA reads as TGCGCCAGCAGCTTGGCCTGGGACAGTCGGGCCGGGGAGCTGTTTTTT. Protein sequence: CASSLAWDSRAGELFF.

This chain links TRBV28 with TRBJ2-6; D not certain. The CDR3 loop spans 13 amino acids. CDR1 is MDHEN and CDR2 is SYDVKM in the germline V gene. Trimming shortened V by 6 bases and J by 4 bases, and 7 bases separated the two germline ends. CDR3 in amino acids: CASSPGGANVLTF. CDR3 in DNA: TGTGCCAGCAGCCCGGGCGGGGCCAACGTCCTGACTTTC. The variable domain in full, with the rest retrieved from reference TRBV28 and TRBJ2-6, is DVKVTQSSRYLVKRTGEKVFLECVQDMDHENMFWYRQDPGLGLRLIYFSYDVKMKEKGDIPEGYSVSREKKERFSLILESASTNQTSMYLCASSPGGANVLTFGAGSRLTVL.

This clonotype was seen many times. The chain has TRBV2 and TRBJ2-5; 8 nucleotides match TRBD2. Germline CDR1 and CDR2: SNHLY and FYNNEI. V was clipped by 6 bases and J by 0 bases; unmatched bases: 9. The CDR3 extends over 16 amino acids. The CDR3 is CASSRLAGKYQETQYF. DNA of the CDR3: TGTGCCAGCAGCCGTCTAGCGGGCAAGTACCAAGAGACCCAGTACTTC.

V and J are TRBV5-6 and TRBJ2-1; TRBD1 matches at 10 bases. Losses at the gene ends were 4 bases for V and 10 bases for J; bases not matched to a gene: 20. The CDR3 totals 18 residues. In germline, CDR1 is SGHDT, CDR2 YYEEEE. CDR3 in amino acids: CASSDGTGAGHLYYEQFF. For the CDR3, the DNA is TGTGCCAGCAGCGACGGGACAGGGGCGGGGCACCTCTACTACGAGCAGTTCTTC.

This chain connects TRBV18 to TRBJ2-1; 15 positions match TRBD2. The germline gives CDR1 KGHSH, CDR2 LQKENI. The CDR3 covers 18 residues. V gave up 1 base and J gave up 7 bases; unmatched junction bases: 8. CDR3 nucleotide sequence: TGTGCCAGCTCACCACAGCTAGGACTAGCGGGAGGGGAGAATGAGCAGTTCTTC. As protein: CASSPQLGLAGGENEQFF.

In its sample, this clonotype was seen many times. The J gene is TRBJ1-2, the V gene TRBV30, with D unclear. Per the germline V gene, CDR1 is GTSNPN and CDR2 is SVGIG (reference sequence). Trimming pared 5 bases from V and 7 bases from J, leaving 14 bases between. The CDR3 covers 12 residues. CDR3 bases: TGTGCCTGGGGGCTCCGGGTAGGTGGCTACACCTTC. Protein: CAWGLRVGGYTF.

The V call is TRBV27, the J call TRBJ2-1, with TRBD1 matching 7 bases. The CDR3 runs to 15 residues. Per the germline V gene, CDR1 is MNHEY and CDR2 is SMNVEV (reference sequence). V lost 4 bases to trimming and J lost 7 bases; unmatched junction nucleotides: 10. CDR3 DNA: TGTGCCAGCAGTTCCGACAGGGTAGGATGGAATGAGCAGTTCTTC. Translating it yields CASSSDRVGWNEQFF.

This chain connects TRBV20-1 to TRBJ2-7; D perhaps matches TRBD2 (6 bases). The CDR3 runs to 14 residues. Trimming took 1 base from V and 2 from J, leaving 12 bases between them. Germline V CDR1 and CDR2: DFQATT, SNEGSKA (reference sequence). The CDR3 loop is CSARGGGATYEQYF. The CDR3 DNA sequence: TGCAGTGCTAGAGGGGGCGGGGCAACCTACGAGCAGTACTTC.

This clonotype was detected ten times or more. The chain combines TRBV6-1 with TRBJ1-5; no definite D call. V lost 5 bases and J lost 0, with 14 bases in between. The CDR3 totals 16 residues. CDR1 and CDR2 (germline): MNHNS, SASEGT. The CDR3 here is CASSTGGPYSNQPQHF. The CDR3 DNA reads TGTGCCAGCAGTACGGGAGGGCCCTATAGCAATCAGCCCCAGCATTTT.

This clonotype was seen a handful of times. This sequence joins TRBV18 and TRBJ2-1; possible D gene TRBD1, 5 bases. From germline, CDR1 is KGHSH and CDR2 LQKENI. The CDR3 is 16 residues long. Trimming took off 0 bases at V and 6 bases at J, with 15 bases between the two ends. CDR3 coding DNA: TGTGCCAGCTCACCACCGGGCAGGGAAATCGGCAATGAGCAGTTCTTC. Amino acids: CASSPPGREIGNEQFF.

At least ten counts were recorded for this clonotype. The chain carries TRBV3-1 and TRBJ1-1; the match to TRBD1 covers 7 bases. With V trimmed by 0 bases and J by 6 bases, 4 bases remained unmatched. Per germline, CDR1 LGHDT and CDR2 YNNKEL (reference sequence). This CDR3 spans 14 amino acids. CDR3 loop: CASSQEDRRAEAFF. The CDR3 nucleotides are TGTGCCAGCAGCCAAGAGGACAGGAGAGCTGAAGCTTTCTTT.

There are many counts of this clonotype. The chain employs TRBV18 and TRBJ2-3; D may be TRBD2 (5 bases). CDR3 length: 15 amino acids. The V gene lost 3 bases and the J gene lost 2 bases, with 12 bases spanning the gap. CDR1 and CDR2 from the germline V gene are KGHSH and LQKENI. The CDR3 region has the DNA TGTGCCAGCTCACCCCAGATCGGGATCACAGATACGCAGTATTTT. Translated: CASSPQIGITDTQYF. Variable domain in full (rest from reference TRBV18 and TRBJ2-3): NAGVMQNPRHLVRRRGQEARLRCSPMKGHSHVYWYRQLPEEGLKFMVYLQKENIIDESGMPKERFSAEFPKEGPSILRIQQVVRGDSAAYFCASSPQIGITDTQYFGPGTRLTVL.

The sample holds many counts of this clonotype. The chain is built from TRBV7-2 and TRBJ2-2; TRBD2 matches 13 bases. Germline V gives CDR1 SGHTA, CDR2 FQGNSA. Trimming at V came to 5 bases and at J to 3 bases, leaving 12 bases not matched to a gene. This CDR3 spans 19 amino acids. DNA for the CDR3: TGTGCCAGCAGCATGAGGGCGCCCACTAGCGGGGGGGACACCGGGGAGCTGTTTTTT. As protein: CASSMRAPTSGGDTGELFF.

Many counts were recorded for this clonotype. In DNA, the CDR3 is TGTGCCAGCAGCCAAGACGCAAGGGACTACAATGAGCAGTTCTTC. Encoded protein: CASSQDARDYNEQFF. The chain carries TRBV3-1 and TRBJ2-1; D gene ambiguous. The germline gives CDR1 LGHDT, CDR2 YNNKEL (reference sequence). This CDR3 has 15 amino acids. The V end lost 0 bases, the J end lost 3 bases, and 9 bases lay between the germline ends.

This clonotype was observed at least ten times. The V call is TRBV2, the J call TRBJ2-2; tentatively, D is TRBD2 (5 bases). CDR3 size: 13 residues. Looked up from germline, CDR1 is SNHLY and CDR2 is FYNNEI. V was shortened by 6 bases and J by 6 bases, with 11 bases between the two germline ends. This CDR3 reads CASSLTRPGELFF. The CDR3, as DNA: TGTGCCAGCAGCCTAACTAGACCCGGGGAGCTGTTTTTT.

In its sample, this clonotype was seen many times. This chain joins TRBV7-9 and TRBJ2-7, with unresolved D. CDR3 length: 12 amino acids. CDR1 SEHNR and CDR2 FQNEAQ come from the germline V gene (reference sequence). The V end was cut by 1 base, the J end by 8 bases, with 9 bases between. DNA of the CDR3: TGTGCCAGCAGCTTAGGTAGAGATCAGCAGTACTTC. This translates into CASSLGRDQQYF.

This clonotype has ten or more counts. V usage is TRBV27 and J usage is TRBJ2-3; D is possibly TRBD2 (6 bases). V lost 6 bases to trimming and J lost 8 bases, with 9 bases between them. Per germline, CDR1 MNHEY and CDR2 SMNVEV (reference sequence). The CDR3 runs 11 residues. Written as DNA, the CDR3 is TGTGCCAGCAGCCGCGGGGTTACGCAGTATTTT. Protein product: CASSRGVTQYF.

This clonotype was seen ten or more times. The junction and the germline gene differ at one end; a read error may be behind it. The chain joins TRBV7-3 to TRBJ1-1; the match to TRBD1 covers 7 bases. Germline CDR1 and CDR2: SGHTA and FQGTGA. The CDR3 runs 13 residues. As DNA, the CDR3 is TGTGCCAGCAGTTTAACAGGGGACACTGAAGCTTTCTTT. It yields the protein CASSLTGDTEAFF.

The CDR3 protein is CSAARKDRGSHEQYF. CDR3 nucleotides: TGCAGTGCTGCAAGGAAGGACAGGGGGTCCCACGAGCAGTACTTC. This chain joins TRBV20-1 and TRBJ2-7, with 10 bases aligning to TRBD1. Germline CDR1 reads DFQATT; CDR2 reads SNEGSKA (reference sequence). V was pared by 5 bases and J by 5 bases, with 12 bases of the junction left unmatched. The CDR3 is 15 residues long.

A word on this clonotype: The CDR3 ends on some other residue instead of the conserved phenylalanine or tryptophan, so this is likely a read error. The V and J genes are TRBV13 and TRBJ2-1; 7 bases are shared with TRBD2. The germline V gene encodes CDR1 PRHDT and CDR2 FYEKMQ (reference sequence). The CDR3 has 16 residues. V dropped 3 bases and J dropped 2; count of bases not matched to a gene: 7. The CDR3 protein is CASSFSLAETYNEQFL. DNA of the CDR3: TGTGCCAGCAGCTTTTCCCTAGCGGAAACCTACAATGAGCAGTTCCTC.